Listed here are 30 T cell receptor beta chains from one sample, sequenced in a study of cytomegalovirus exposure and HLA in healthy donors. Primers included in the PCR were 60 Vbeta and 13 Jbeta primers. Profiling relied on immunoSEQ multiplex PCR, and the TCRdb table lists in-frame clones only, not all of them. The table lists some 120,000 clones, under 85% of them singletons. Sequenced input: PBMCs. Every receptor here comes from a young man in good health and CMV-seronegative.

V usage is TRBV5-1 and J usage is TRBJ1-2; TRBD1 agrees at 7 bases. The V gene end was trimmed by 4 bases and the J gene end by 6 bases; junction bases not matched to a gene: 9. The CDR3 covers 14 residues. CDR1 is SGHRS and CDR2 is YFSETQ in the germline V gene. CDR3 DNA: TGCGCCAGCAGCCTCGGGACAGTGACGCATGGCTACACCTTC. It yields the protein CASSLGTVTHGYTF.

The V gene is TRBV7-6, the J gene TRBJ2-5; D gene uncertain. Trimming shortened V by 6 bases and J by 1 base, and 9 bases separated the two germline ends. CDR3 length equals 13 residues. CDR1 and CDR2 from the germline V gene are SGHVS and FNYEAQ. DNA for the CDR3: TGTGCCAGCAGTTCTCTTCCCCAAGAGACCCAGTACTTC. Residues: CASSSLPQETQYF.

The chain combines TRBV11-3 with TRBJ2-1, with TRBD2 matching over 7 bases. Unmatched junction bases numbered 4, after V lost 4 bases and J lost 7 bases. There are 13 residues in the CDR3. Looked up from germline, CDR1 is SGHNT and CDR2 is YENEEA. The CDR3 sequence: CASSSYSGNEQFF. The DNA for the CDR3 is TGTGCCAGCAGCTCATATAGCGGGAATGAGCAGTTCTTC.

The CDR3: CASSSSWRNEQYF. Written as DNA, the CDR3 is TGTGCCAGCAGTTCGAGTTGGAGGAACGAGCAGTACTTC. The rearrangement uses TRBV7-2 and TRBJ2-7; D perhaps matches TRBD2 (5 bases). Germline V gene lookup returns CDR1 SGHTA and CDR2 FQGNSA. Deletions cut 6 bases from V and 5 bases from J, with 14 bases between. This CDR3 spans 13 amino acids.

The chain recombines TRBV29-1 with TRBJ1-1; 7 bases match TRBD1. V lost 7 bases and J lost 7; bases outside the gene matches: 6. Per the germline V gene, CDR1 is SQVTM and CDR2 is ANQGSEA. This CDR3 comprises 11 residues. In nucleotides, the CDR3 is TGCAGCGCTAAGGGACAGAGTGAAGCTTTCTTT. Translated, it gives CSAKGQSEAFF.

The chain links TRBV4-3 to TRBJ1-1; D might be TRBD1 (5 bases). The germline V and J ends were trimmed by 3 bases and 4 bases, with 15 bases remaining between them. The CDR3 is 15 residues long. Germline V gives CDR1 LGHNA, CDR2 YSLEER. CDR3 loop: CASSHVGSRGTEAFF. The CDR3 coding sequence is TGCGCCAGCAGCCACGTGGGCTCAAGGGGCACTGAAGCTTTCTTT.

This clone turned up a few times. Other DNA sequences in the same sample also yield this CDR3. The chain combines TRBV27 with TRBJ2-3, with D possibly TRBD2 on 6 matching bases. Germline CDR1 MNHEY, CDR2 SMNVEV (reference sequence). Trimming cost V 2 bases and J 1 base, with 7 bases left between them. This CDR3 is 14 amino acids long. This CDR3 is CASSLAGRTDTQYF. The CDR3 DNA reads TGTGCCAGCAGTTTAGCGGGGCGCACAGATACGCAGTATTTT.

This clone appeared a few times. CDR3 residues: CASSLLGQGYNEQFF. Written as DNA, the CDR3 is TGTGCCAGCTCACTTCTAGGACAGGGGTACAATGAGCAGTTCTTC. The V call is TRBV18, the J call TRBJ2-1; 9 positions agree with TRBD1. CDR1 KGHSH and CDR2 LQKENI come from the germline V gene. Losses at the gene ends were 4 bases for V and 4 bases for J; bases not matched to a gene: 5. The CDR3 totals 15 residues.

The rearrangement uses TRBV4-2 and TRBJ2-1; 9 bases align to TRBD2. The CDR3 runs to 16 residues. Unmatched junction bases numbered 7, after V lost 0 bases and J lost 7 bases. In germline, CDR1 is LGHNA, CDR2 YNFKEQ. The CDR3 sequence: CASSQDRSSGMNEQFF. The CDR3 DNA is TGTGCCAGCAGCCAAGATAGGTCTAGCGGGATGAATGAGCAGTTCTTC.

CDR3 nucleotide sequence: TGTGCCAGCTCCGCCGGGACTGATAATTCACCCCTCCACTTT. It encodes CASSAGTDNSPLHF. The rearrangement joins TRBV18 to TRBJ1-6; tentatively, D is TRBD1 (5 bases). Germline CDR1 and CDR2: KGHSH and LQKENI. Trimming shortened V by 6 bases and J by 5 bases, and 11 bases separated the two germline ends. The CDR3 is made up of 14 amino acids.

The rearrangement joins TRBV28 to TRBJ2-1, with a tentative D call TRBD2 (5 bases). The CDR3 has 14 residues. Germline V lookup: CDR1 MDHEN, CDR2 SYDVKM. V lost 5 bases to trimming and J lost 4 bases, with 12 bases between them. The CDR3 DNA reads TGTGCCAGCAGTCTCCTCCGGGGTTACAATGAGCAGTTCTTC. Translation: CASSLLRGYNEQFF.

The J gene is TRBJ1-5, the V gene TRBV6-5; tentatively, D is TRBD1 (5 bases). This CDR3 is 16 amino acids long. Germline V CDR1 and CDR2: MNHEY, SVGAGI. Trimming pared 3 bases from V and 5 bases from J, leaving 17 bases between. CDR3 nucleotide sequence: TGTGCCAGCAGTTATGGTCTTGGGGCTCCCGATCAGCCCCAGCATTTT. Its translation: CASSYGLGAPDQPQHF.

V usage is TRBV6-5 and J usage is TRBJ1-1, with D possibly TRBD1 on 6 matching bases. V gave up 2 bases and J gave up 3 bases, with 10 bases separating them. The CDR3 loop spans 14 amino acids. Germline CDR1 reads MNHEY; CDR2 reads SVGAGI. The CDR3 protein is CASSYTSGDTEAFF. CDR3 nucleotides: TGTGCCAGCAGTTACACCTCAGGGGACACTGAAGCTTTCTTT.

V is TRBV30 and J is TRBJ2-1; no clear D gene. CDR3 length: 11 residues. Germline V gene sequence: CDR1 GTSNPN, CDR2 SVGIG (reference sequence). The ends were cut back, 2 bases at V and 8 bases at J, with 7 bases in the middle. The CDR3 is CAWSKRDEQFF. The CDR3 nucleotides read TGTGCCTGGAGTAAGCGCGATGAGCAGTTCTTC.

This chain joins TRBV27 and TRBJ1-4; 8 bases match TRBD1. The length of the CDR3 is 16 residues. The ends lost 5 bases at V and 4 bases at J; junction bases unmatched: 9. Germline CDR1 MNHEY, CDR2 SMNVEV (reference sequence). CDR3 sequence (DNA): TGTGCCAGCAGTAGGATCGGGACAGGAGATAATGAAAAACTGTTTTTT. This encodes CASSRIGTGDNEKLFF.

The chain carries TRBV19 and TRBJ1-5; D may be TRBD1 (5 bases). CDR3 length: 21 amino acids. V lost 3 bases, J lost 0 bases, and 27 bases lay in between. CDR1 is LNHDA and CDR2 is SQIVND in the germline V gene (reference sequence). The CDR3 loop is CASSIWAVGAPWSYSNQPQHF. CDR3 sequence (DNA): TGTGCCAGTAGTATTTGGGCCGTTGGGGCCCCGTGGAGTTATAGCAATCAGCCCCAGCATTTT.

This chain connects TRBV9 to TRBJ2-1; a possible D gene is TRBD1 (6 bases). From germline, CDR1 is SGDLS and CDR2 YYNGEE. The CDR3 totals 14 residues. The V end was cut by 3 bases, the J end by 2 bases, with 9 bases between. Here the CDR3 DNA reads TGTGCCAGCAGCGAGGACAGCCCCTACAATGAGCAGTTCTTC. The encoded protein is CASSEDSPYNEQFF.

V and J are TRBV27 and TRBJ2-2, with a weak D call TRBD2 (5 bases). V lost 5 bases and J 4 bases, leaving 14 bases between the germline ends. The CDR3 has 15 residues. The V gene's germline CDR1 is MNHEY and CDR2 SMNVEV (reference sequence). CDR3 bases: TGTGCCAGCAGTCCGTTTACGGGATTCACCGGGGAGCTGTTTTTT. This translates into CASSPFTGFTGELFF.

DNA of the CDR3: TGTGCCAGCAGCTTAGGGGCCGGTTCCTACAATGAGCAGTTCTTC. This translates into CASSLGAGSYNEQFF. The gene calls are TRBV11-2 and TRBJ2-1; D ambiguous. V was cut by 1 base and J by 1 base, with 8 bases left in between. Germline lookup yields CDR1 SGHAT and CDR2 FQNNGV. The CDR3 is 15 residues long.

The chain links TRBV30 to TRBJ1-2; 7 bases agree with TRBD1. V was clipped by 2 bases and J by 0 bases; unmatched bases: 18. Germline-derived CDR1 and CDR2 are GTSNPN and SVGIG (reference sequence). The CDR3 extends over 19 amino acids. CDR3 region: CAWSIEISRTGGPNYGYTF. The CDR3, as DNA: TGTGCCTGGAGTATAGAAATTAGCCGGACAGGAGGCCCTAACTATGGCTACACCTTC.

This clone was seen only once. The genes are TRBV9 and TRBJ2-7, with TRBD1 as a possible D gene (5 bases). Germline lookup yields CDR1 SGDLS and CDR2 YYNGEE. Trimming pared 4 bases from V and 1 base from J, leaving 12 bases between. The CDR3 runs to 14 residues. CDR3: CASSTTTASYEQYF. CDR3 sequence (DNA): TGTGCCAGCAGCACTACGACAGCGTCCTACGAGCAGTACTTC.

The J gene is TRBJ2-3, the V gene TRBV28; 10 nucleotides align to TRBD1. The germline V gene encodes CDR1 MDHEN and CDR2 SYDVKM. The CDR3 is 14 amino acids. J gave up 8 bases and V 5 bases, and 7 bases lay outside the gene matches. The CDR3 nucleotides read TGTGCCAGCAGTAGGACAGGGGGTATTGTTACGCAGTATTTT. Its translation: CASSRTGGIVTQYF.

This rearrangement joins TRBV7-9 to TRBJ1-3; D call uncertain. The germline gives CDR1 SEHNR, CDR2 FQNEAQ (reference sequence). Trimming cost V 5 bases and J 0 bases, with 5 bases left between them. This CDR3 is built from 13 residues. CDR3 DNA: TGTGCCAGCAGCAAGAGCTCTGGAAACACCATATATTTT. Its protein is CASSKSSGNTIYF.

V usage is TRBV7-9 and J usage is TRBJ2-3; D is undetermined. The CDR3 loop spans 14 amino acids. V was cut by 5 bases and J by 2 bases, with 11 bases left in between. CDR1 is SEHNR, CDR2 FQNEAQ, per germline (reference sequence). In nucleotides, the CDR3 is TGTGCCAGCAGCCGCGACACATCCACAGATACGCAGTATTTT. It is translated as CASSRDTSTDTQYF.

The genes are TRBV9 and TRBJ2-3; D not certain. The germline V and J ends were trimmed by 4 bases and 2 bases, with 5 bases remaining between them. This CDR3 comprises 12 residues. Germline assignment: CDR1 SGDLS and CDR2 YYNGEE. CDR3 bases: TGTGCCAGCAGCCCCATCACAGATACGCAGTATTTT. Its protein product is CASSPITDTQYF.

The chain employs TRBV4-2 and TRBJ2-1, with a weak D call TRBD2 (5 bases). Germline lookup yields CDR1 LGHNA and CDR2 YNFKEQ. The V gene lost 0 bases and the J gene lost 8 bases, with 14 bases spanning the gap. The CDR3 loop spans 15 amino acids. The CDR3 region has the DNA TGTGCCAGCAGCCAAGATGCCCGGCCAGCGGATGAGCAGTTCTTC. Protein product: CASSQDARPADEQFF.

The CDR3 region has the DNA TGTGCCAGTAGCCGGACTAGCGGGGGGACGGACGAGCAGTACTTC. Protein sequence: CASSRTSGGTDEQYF. J is TRBJ2-7 and V is TRBV19; 14 nucleotides agree with TRBD2. The CDR3 runs 15 residues. Trimming removed 6 bases from V and 5 bases from J; junction bases left unmatched: 6. The germline gives CDR1 LNHDA, CDR2 SQIVND (reference sequence).

The V call is TRBV4-2, the J call TRBJ2-3, with 9 bases identical to TRBD1. Trimming took 0 bases from V and 3 from J; bases not matched to a gene: 4. Germline V gene lookup returns CDR1 LGHNA and CDR2 YNFKEQ. This CDR3 contains 16 residues. In nucleotides, the CDR3 is TGTGCCAGCAGCCAAGAGTACAGGGGGCGGACAGATACGCAGTATTTT. Translating it yields CASSQEYRGRTDTQYF.

About this clone: Here the CDR3 omits its conserved ending phenylalanine or tryptophan, so a read error is the likely source. Because the CDR3's place on the DNA is in doubt, the DNA is left out and the CDR3 is given as listed by TCRdb. The V call is TRBV6-6, the J call TRBJ2-7; the table assigns TRBD1, which was not confirmed against the DNA. The CDR3 totals 11 residues, both ends included. Germline-derived CDR1 and CDR2 are MNHNY and SVGAGI (reference sequence). The CDR3 protein is CASSYSGDILL.

Turning to this clone: Other DNA sequences within the sample encode an identical CDR3. The chain recombines TRBV30 with TRBJ1-1; D gene uncertain. This CDR3 contains 11 residues. The germline CDR1 and CDR2 sequences are GTSNPN and SVGIG (reference sequence). The V gene lost 3 bases and the J gene lost 1 base, with 3 bases spanning the gap. The CDR3 bases are TGTGCCTGGAGCCGGAACACTGAAGCTTTCTTT. Protein product: CAWSRNTEAFF.